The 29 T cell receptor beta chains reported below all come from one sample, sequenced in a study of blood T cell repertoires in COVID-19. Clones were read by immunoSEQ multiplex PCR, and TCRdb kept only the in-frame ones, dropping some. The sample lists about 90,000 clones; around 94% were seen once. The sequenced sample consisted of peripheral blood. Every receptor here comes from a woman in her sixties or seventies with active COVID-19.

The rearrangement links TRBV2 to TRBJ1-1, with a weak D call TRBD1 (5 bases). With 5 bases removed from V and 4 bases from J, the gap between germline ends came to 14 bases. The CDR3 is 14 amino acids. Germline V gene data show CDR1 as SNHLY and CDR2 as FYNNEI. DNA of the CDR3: TGTGCCAGCAGTCAACAGGCTAGAGGCACTGAAGCTTTCTTT. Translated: CASSQQARGTEAFF. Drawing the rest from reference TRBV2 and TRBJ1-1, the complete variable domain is EPEVTQTPSHQVTQMGQEVILRCVPISNHLYFYWYRQILGQKVEFLVSFYNNEISEKSEIFDDQFSVERPDGSNFTLKIRSTKLEDSAMYFCASSQQARGTEAFFGQGTRLTVV.

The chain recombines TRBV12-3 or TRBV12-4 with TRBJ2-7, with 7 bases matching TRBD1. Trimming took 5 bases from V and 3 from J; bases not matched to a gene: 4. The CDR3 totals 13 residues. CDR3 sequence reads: CASSRTGHYEQYF. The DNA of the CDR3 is TGTGCCAGCAGTCGGACAGGCCACTACGAGCAGTACTTC.

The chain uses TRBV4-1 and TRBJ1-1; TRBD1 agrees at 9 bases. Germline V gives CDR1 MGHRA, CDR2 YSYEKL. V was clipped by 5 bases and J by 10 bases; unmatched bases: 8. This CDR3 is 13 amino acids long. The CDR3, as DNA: TGCGCCAGCAGCTACCGAACGGGACAGGGAGCTTTCTTT. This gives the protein CASSYRTGQGAFF.

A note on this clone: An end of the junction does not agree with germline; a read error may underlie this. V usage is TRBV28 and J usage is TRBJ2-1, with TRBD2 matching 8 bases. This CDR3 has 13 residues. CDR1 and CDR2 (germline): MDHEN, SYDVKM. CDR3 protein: CASSLPASGRPIF. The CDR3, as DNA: TGTGCCAGCAGTTTACCGGCTAGCGGGCGTCCGATCTTC. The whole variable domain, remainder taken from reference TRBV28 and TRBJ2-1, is DVKVTQSSRYLVKRTGEKVFLECVQDMDHENMFWYRQDPGLGLRLIYFSYDVKMKEKGDIPEGYSVSREKKERFSLILESASTNQTSMYLCASSLPASGRPIFGPGTRLTVL.

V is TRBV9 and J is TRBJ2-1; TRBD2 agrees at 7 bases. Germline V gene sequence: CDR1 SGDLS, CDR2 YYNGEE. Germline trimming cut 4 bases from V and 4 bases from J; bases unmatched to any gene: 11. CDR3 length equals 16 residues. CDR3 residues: CASSSTAGVLYNEQFF. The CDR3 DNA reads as TGTGCCAGCAGCTCCACCGCGGGAGTCCTTTACAATGAGCAGTTCTTC. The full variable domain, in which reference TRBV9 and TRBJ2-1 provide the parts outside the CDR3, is DSGVTQTPKHLITATGQRVTLRCSPRSGDLSVYWYQQSLDQGLQFLIQYYNGEERAKGNILERFSAQQFPDLHSELNLSSLELGDSALYFCASSSTAGVLYNEQFFGPGTRLTVL.

The CDR3 DNA sequence: TGTGCCAGCAGCTTGGCAGAGGGAAACATTCAGTACTTC. Protein sequence: CASSLAEGNIQYF. The chain employs TRBV11-3 and TRBJ2-4, with D possibly matching TRBD2 (5 bases). The V gene's germline CDR1 is SGHNT and CDR2 YENEEA. The CDR3 sequence is 13 residues long. The V end was cut by 3 bases, the J end by 6 bases, with 9 bases between.

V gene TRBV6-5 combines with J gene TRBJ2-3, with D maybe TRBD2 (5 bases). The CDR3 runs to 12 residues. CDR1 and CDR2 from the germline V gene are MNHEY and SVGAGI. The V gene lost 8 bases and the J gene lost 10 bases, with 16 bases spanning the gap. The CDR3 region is CASGSDYWPQYF. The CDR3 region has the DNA TGTGCCAGCGGGTCCGACTACTGGCCGCAGTATTTT.

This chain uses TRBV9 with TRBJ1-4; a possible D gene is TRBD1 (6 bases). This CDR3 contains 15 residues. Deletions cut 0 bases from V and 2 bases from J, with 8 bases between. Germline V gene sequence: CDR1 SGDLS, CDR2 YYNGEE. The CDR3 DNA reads TGTGCCAGCAGCGTAGACAGGGCGACTAATGAAAAACTGTTTTTT. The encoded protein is CASSVDRATNEKLFF.

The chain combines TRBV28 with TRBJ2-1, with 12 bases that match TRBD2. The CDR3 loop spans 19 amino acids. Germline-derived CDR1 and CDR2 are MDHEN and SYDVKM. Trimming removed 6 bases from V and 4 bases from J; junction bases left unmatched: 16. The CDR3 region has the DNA TGTGCCAGCAGCCAAAGGCGGCCTAGCGGGAGGGCCCTTTACAATGAGCAGTTCTTC. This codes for CASSQRRPSGRALYNEQFF.

CDR3 sequence reads: CASSPGWGVNTGELFF. The CDR3 bases are TGTGCCAGCAGCCCAGGGTGGGGCGTTAACACCGGGGAGCTGTTTTTT. J is TRBJ2-2 and V is TRBV7-3, with a possible D match to TRBD1 (5 bases). The CDR3 consists of 16 residues. The V end lost 5 bases, the J end lost 2 bases, and 15 bases lay between the germline ends. In germline, CDR1 is SGHTA, CDR2 FQGTGA.

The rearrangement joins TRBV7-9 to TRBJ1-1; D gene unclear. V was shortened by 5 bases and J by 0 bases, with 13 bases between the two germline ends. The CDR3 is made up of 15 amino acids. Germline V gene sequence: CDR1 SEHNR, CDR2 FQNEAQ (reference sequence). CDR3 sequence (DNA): TGTGCCAGCAGCCTAGGCGGGAGCTTGAACACTGAAGCTTTCTTT. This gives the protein CASSLGGSLNTEAFF.

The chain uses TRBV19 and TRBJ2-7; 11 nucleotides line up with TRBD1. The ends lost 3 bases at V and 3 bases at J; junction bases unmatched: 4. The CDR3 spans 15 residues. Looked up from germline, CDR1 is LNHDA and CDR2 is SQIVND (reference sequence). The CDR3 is CASSIPGQGVYEQYF. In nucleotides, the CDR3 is TGTGCCAGTAGTATCCCGGGACAGGGGGTCTACGAGCAGTACTTC.

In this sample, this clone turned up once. This chain's CDR3 is CASTSSGNTIYF. In DNA, the CDR3 is TGTGCCAGCACCAGCTCTGGAAACACCATATATTTT. The chain carries TRBV6-5 and TRBJ1-3; D is unclear. CDR3 length equals 12 residues. V dropped 7 bases and J dropped 0 bases, with 4 bases sitting between them. The germline gives CDR1 MNHEY, CDR2 SVGAGI.

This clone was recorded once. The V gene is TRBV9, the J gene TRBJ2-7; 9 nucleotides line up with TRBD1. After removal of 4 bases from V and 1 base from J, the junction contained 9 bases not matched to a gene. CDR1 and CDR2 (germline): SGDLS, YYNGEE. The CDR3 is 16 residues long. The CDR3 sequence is CASSPSGTGPSYEQYF. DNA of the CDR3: TGTGCCAGCAGCCCCAGCGGGACAGGGCCTTCCTACGAGCAGTACTTC. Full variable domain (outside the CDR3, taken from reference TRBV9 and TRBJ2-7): DSGVTQTPKHLITATGQRVTLRCSPRSGDLSVYWYQQSLDQGLQFLIQYYNGEERAKGNILERFSAQQFPDLHSELNLSSLELGDSALYFCASSPSGTGPSYEQYFGPGTRLTVT.

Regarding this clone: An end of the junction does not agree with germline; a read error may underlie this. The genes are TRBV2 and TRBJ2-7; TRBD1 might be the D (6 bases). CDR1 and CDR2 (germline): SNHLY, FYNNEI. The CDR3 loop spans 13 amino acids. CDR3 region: CASNRAFSSEQYF. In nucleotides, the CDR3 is TGTGCCAGTAACAGGGCGTTCTCCTCCGAGCAGTACTTC.

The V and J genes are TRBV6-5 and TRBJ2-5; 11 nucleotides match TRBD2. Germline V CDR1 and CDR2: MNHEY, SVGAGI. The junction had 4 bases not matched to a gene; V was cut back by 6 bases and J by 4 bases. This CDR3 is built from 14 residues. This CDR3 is CASSISGRAETQYF. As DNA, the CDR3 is TGTGCCAGCAGCATTAGCGGGAGGGCAGAGACCCAGTACTTC.

The CDR3 is CASSQAGDPTIYNEQFF. CDR3 in DNA: TGTGCCAGCAGCCAAGCAGGGGACCCGACCATTTACAATGAGCAGTTCTTC. The J gene is TRBJ2-1, the V gene TRBV4-2; a weak D match, TRBD1 (6 bases). In germline, CDR1 is LGHNA, CDR2 YNFKEQ. This CDR3 comprises 17 residues. Trimming removed 1 base at V and 4 bases at J, with 17 bases between.

The CDR3 DNA is TGTGCCAGTAGTATGGGGGGGTTGGGCCAAGAGACCCAGTACTTC. Amino acid sequence: CASSMGGLGQETQYF. The chain carries TRBV19 and TRBJ2-5, with 7 bases identical to TRBD2. The CDR3 has 15 amino acids. J lost 1 base, V lost 3 bases, and 5 bases had no gene match. Germline CDR1 LNHDA, CDR2 SQIVND (reference sequence).

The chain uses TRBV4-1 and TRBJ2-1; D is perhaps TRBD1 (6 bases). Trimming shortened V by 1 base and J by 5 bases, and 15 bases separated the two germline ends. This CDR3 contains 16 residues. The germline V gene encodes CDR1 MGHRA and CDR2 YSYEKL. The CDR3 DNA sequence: TGCGCCAGCAGCCAAGGTGGCAGGGGAATAGACAATGAGCAGTTCTTC. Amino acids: CASSQGGRGIDNEQFF.

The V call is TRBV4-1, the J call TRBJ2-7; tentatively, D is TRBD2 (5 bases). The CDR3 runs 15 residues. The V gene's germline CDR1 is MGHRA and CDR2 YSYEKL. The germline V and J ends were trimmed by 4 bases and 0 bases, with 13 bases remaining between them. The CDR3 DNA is TGCGCCAGCAGCCGAGGGCCTTCAATCTCCTACGAGCAGTACTTC. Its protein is CASSRGPSISYEQYF.

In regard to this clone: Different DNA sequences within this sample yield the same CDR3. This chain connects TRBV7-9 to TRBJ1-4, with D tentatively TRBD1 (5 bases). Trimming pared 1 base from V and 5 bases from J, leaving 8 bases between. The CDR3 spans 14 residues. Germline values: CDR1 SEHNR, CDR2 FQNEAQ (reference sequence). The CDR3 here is CASSLGQYNEKLFF. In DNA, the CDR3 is TGTGCCAGCAGCTTAGGACAGTACAATGAAAAACTGTTTTTT.

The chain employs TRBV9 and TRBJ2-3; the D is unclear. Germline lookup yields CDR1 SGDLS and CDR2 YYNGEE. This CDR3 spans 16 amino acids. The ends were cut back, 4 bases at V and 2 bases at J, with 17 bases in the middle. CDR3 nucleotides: TGTGCCAGCAGCCAGGCAGGTCCCTCAATCACAGATACGCAGTATTTT. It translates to CASSQAGPSITDTQYF.

The CDR3 loop is CAWSLNSNQPQHF. The CDR3 DNA reads TGTGCCTGGAGTTTAAATAGCAATCAGCCCCAGCATTTT. This chain joins TRBV30 and TRBJ1-5, with D unresolved. The CDR3 extends over 13 amino acids. Trimming took 2 bases from V and 0 from J, leaving 5 bases between them. CDR1 and CDR2 (germline): GTSNPN, SVGIG (reference sequence).

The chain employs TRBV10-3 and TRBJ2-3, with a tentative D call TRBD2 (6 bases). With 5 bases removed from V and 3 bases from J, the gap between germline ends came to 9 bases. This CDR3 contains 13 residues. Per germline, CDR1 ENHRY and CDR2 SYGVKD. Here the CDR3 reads CAISPRGTDTQYF. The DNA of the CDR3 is TGTGCCATCAGTCCTCGGGGGACAGATACGCAGTATTTT.

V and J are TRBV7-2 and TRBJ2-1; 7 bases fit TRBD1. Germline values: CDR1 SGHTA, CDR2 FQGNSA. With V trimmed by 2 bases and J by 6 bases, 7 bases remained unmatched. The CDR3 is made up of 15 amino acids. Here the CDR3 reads CASSLRDRVINEQFF. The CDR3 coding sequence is TGTGCCAGCAGCTTACGTGACAGGGTGATCAATGAGCAGTTCTTC.

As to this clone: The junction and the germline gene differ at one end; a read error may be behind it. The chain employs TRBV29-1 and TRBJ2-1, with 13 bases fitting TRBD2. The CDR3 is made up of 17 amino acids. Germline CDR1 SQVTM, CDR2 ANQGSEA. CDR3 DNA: TGCAGCGTAGAAGGGACTAGCGGGGTTAGCTCCTACAATGAGCAGTTCTTC. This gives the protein CSVEGTSGVSSYNEQFF.

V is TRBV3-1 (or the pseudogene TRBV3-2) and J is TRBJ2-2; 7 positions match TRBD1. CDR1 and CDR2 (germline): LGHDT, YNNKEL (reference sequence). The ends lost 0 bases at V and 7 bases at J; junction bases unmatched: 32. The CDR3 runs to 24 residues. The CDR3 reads CASSQDFLLALLASDTGAVGELFF. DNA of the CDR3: TGTGCCAGCAGCCAAGATTTTTTATTGGCCCTATTGGCTTCGGATACAGGGGCGGTCGGGGAGCTGTTTTTT.

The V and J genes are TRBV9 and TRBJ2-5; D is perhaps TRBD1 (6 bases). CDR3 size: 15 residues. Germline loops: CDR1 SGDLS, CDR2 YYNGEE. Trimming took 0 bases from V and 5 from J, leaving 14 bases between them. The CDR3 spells CASSVDNREWETQYF. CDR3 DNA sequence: TGTGCCAGCAGCGTAGACAACAGGGAGTGGGAGACCCAGTACTTC.

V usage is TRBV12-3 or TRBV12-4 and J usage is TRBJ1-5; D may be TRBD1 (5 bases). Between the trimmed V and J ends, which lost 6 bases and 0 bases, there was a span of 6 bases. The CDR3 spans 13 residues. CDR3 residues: CASRQDSNQPQHF. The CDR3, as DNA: TGTGCCAGCAGACAGGATAGCAATCAGCCCCAGCATTTT.